This T cell receptor (beta chain) is from a study of CD8+CD57+ T cells in acquired aplastic anemia. Overall study: The study obtained an average of about 3.4 ug of DNA from sorted CD4+ and CD8+ cells. Study results and caveats: The study found no significant CD8+ Simpson's diversity difference between patients and controls. Common to patients and controls were twenty-nine CD8+ CDR3 sequences.

Genomic DNA provided the template from which TCR beta VDJ and CDR3 profiles were obtained. Using its own MiXCR run on the reads, TCRdb lists one record per CDR3 protein. The sample consists of about 220,000 distinct CDR3 sequences, approximately 35% of them appearing once. Trimming cost V 0 bases and J 8 bases, with 13 bases left between them. The germline CDR1 and CDR2 sequences are ENHRY and SYGVKD. The CDR3 contains 14 residues. This clonotype was counted only a few times. Its antigen is unknown. V gene TRBV10-3 combines with J gene TRBJ1-2, with no clear D. This sequence originates from a human donor in good health, serving as a control. Sample: sorted CD4+, CD8+, or CD8+CD57+ T cells (not recorded which) from PBMCs. The CDR3 protein is CAISESMISGGYTF. The CDR3 DNA reads as TGTGCCATCAGTGAGTCGATGATTAGCGGGGGCTACACCTTC.